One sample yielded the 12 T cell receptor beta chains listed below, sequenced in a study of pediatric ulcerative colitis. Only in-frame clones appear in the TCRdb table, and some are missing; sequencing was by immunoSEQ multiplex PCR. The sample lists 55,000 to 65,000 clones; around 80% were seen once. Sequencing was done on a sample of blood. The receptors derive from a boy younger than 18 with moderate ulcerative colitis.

The CDR3 sequence: CASTGQGRNEQYF. In nucleotides, the CDR3 is TGTGCCAGCACTGGACAGGGGAGGAACGAGCAGTACTTC. The chain combines TRBV2 with TRBJ2-7; 9 positions match TRBD1. There are 13 residues in the CDR3. Germline V gene lookup returns CDR1 SNHLY and CDR2 FYNNEI. V was clipped by 7 bases and J by 5 bases; unmatched bases: 6.

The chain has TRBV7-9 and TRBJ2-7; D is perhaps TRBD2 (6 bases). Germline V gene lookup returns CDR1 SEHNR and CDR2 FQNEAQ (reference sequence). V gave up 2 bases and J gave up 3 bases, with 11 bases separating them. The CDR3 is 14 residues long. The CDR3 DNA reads TGTGCCAGCAGCTTATTGCGGGAAGACTACGAGCAGTACTTC. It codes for CASSLLREDYEQYF.

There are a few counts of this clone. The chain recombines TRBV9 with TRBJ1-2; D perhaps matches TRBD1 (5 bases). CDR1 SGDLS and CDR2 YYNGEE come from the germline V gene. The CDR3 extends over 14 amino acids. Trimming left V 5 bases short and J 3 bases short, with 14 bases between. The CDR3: CASRAGTSDYGYTF. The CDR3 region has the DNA TGTGCCAGCAGGGCCGGGACGTCTGACTATGGCTACACCTTC.

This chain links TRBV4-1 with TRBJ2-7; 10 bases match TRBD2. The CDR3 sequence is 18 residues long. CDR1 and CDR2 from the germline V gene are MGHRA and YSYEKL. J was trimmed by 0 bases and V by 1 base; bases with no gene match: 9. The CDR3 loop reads CASSQAHSGGLLSYEQYF. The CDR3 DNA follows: TGCGCCAGCAGCCAAGCTCATAGCGGGGGGCTACTCTCCTACGAGCAGTACTTC.

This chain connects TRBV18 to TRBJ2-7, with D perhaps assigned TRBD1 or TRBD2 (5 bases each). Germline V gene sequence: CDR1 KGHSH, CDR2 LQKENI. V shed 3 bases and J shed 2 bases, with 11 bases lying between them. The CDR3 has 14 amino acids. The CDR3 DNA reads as TGTGCCAGCTCACCGGGGGTTTCCACCTACGAGCAGTACTTC. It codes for CASSPGVSTYEQYF.

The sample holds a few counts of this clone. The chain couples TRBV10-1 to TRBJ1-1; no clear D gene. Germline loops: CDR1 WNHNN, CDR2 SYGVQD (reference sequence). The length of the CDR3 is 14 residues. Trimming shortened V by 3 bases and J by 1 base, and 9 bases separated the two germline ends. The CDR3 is CASSDTPENTEAFF. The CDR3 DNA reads TGCGCCAGCAGTGACACCCCAGAGAACACTGAAGCTTTCTTT.

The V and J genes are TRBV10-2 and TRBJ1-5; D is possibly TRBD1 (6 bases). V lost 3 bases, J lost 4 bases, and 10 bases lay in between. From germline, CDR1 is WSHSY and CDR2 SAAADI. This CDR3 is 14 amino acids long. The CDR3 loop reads CASSDNRENQPQHF. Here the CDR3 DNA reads TGCGCCAGCAGTGATAACAGGGAAAATCAGCCCCAGCATTTT.

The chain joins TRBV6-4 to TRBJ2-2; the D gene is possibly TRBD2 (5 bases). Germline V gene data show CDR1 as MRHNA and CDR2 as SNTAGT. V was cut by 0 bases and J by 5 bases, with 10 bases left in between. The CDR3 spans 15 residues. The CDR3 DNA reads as TGTGCCAGCAGTGACTCTGGGAGTCCGACCGGGGAGCTGTTTTTT. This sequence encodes CASSDSGSPTGELFF.

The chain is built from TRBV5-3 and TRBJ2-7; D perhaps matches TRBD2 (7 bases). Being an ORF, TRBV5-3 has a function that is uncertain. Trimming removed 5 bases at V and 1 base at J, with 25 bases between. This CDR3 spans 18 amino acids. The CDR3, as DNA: TGTGCCAGAAGTTTTCCGCGGGGGTCCCACAGGGATTCCTACGAGCAGTACTTC. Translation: CARSFPRGSHRDSYEQYF.

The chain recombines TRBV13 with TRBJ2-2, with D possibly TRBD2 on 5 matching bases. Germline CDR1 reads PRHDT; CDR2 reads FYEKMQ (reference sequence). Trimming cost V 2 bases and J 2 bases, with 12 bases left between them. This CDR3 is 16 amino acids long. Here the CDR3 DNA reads TGTGCCAGCAGCTTAAGGCCCGACTATAACACCGGGGAGCTGTTTTTT. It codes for CASSLRPDYNTGELFF.

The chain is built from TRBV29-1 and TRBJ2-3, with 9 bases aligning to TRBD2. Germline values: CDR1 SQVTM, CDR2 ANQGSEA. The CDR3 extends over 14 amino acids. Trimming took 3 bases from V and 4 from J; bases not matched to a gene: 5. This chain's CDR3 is CSVELAGVPDTQYF. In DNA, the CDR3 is TGCAGCGTTGAGTTAGCGGGAGTGCCAGATACGCAGTATTTT.

The DNA for the CDR3 is TGCGCCAGCAGCTTGAGCACGGACTCTTCACCCCTCCACTTT. Residues: CASSLSTDSSPLHF. The chain uses TRBV5-1 and TRBJ1-6; D is unclear. The germline gives CDR1 SGHRS, CDR2 YFSETQ. The V and J ends lost 1 base and 9 bases respectively, with 11 bases between them. This CDR3 has 14 amino acids.